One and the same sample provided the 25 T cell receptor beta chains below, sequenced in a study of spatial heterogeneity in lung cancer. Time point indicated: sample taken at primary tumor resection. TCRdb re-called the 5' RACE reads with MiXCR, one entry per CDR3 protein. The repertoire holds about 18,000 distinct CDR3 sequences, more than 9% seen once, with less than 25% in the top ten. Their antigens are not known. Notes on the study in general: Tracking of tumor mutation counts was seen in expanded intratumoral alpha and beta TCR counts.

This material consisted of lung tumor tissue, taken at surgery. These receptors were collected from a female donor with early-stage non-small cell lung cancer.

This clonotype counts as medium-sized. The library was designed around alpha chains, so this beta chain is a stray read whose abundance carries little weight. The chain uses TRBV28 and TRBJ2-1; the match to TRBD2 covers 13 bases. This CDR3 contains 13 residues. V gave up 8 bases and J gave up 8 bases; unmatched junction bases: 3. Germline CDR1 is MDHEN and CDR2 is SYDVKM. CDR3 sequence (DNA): TGTGCCAGCGGGACTAGCGGGATCGATGAGCAGTTCTTC. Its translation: CASGTSGIDEQFF. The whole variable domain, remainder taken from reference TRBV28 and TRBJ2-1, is DVKVTQSSRYLVKRTGEKVFLECVQDMDHENMFWYRQDPGLGLRLIYFSYDVKMKEKGDIPEGYSVSREKKERFSLILESASTNQTSMYLCASGTSGIDEQFFGPGTRLTVL.

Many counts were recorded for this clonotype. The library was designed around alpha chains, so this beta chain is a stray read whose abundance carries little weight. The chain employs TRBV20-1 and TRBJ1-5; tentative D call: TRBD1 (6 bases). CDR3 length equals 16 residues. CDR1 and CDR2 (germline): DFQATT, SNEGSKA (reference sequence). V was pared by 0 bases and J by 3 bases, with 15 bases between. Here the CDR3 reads CSARDRGRYNNQPQHF. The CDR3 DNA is TGCAGTGCTAGAGACAGGGGAAGATATAACAATCAGCCCCAGCATTTT.

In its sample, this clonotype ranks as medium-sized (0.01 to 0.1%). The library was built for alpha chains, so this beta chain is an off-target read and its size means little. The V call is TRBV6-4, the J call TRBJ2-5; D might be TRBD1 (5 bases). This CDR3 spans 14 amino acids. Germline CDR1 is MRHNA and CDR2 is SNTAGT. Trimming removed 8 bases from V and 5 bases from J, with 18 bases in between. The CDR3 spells CASLPQGRRETQYF. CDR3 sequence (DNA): TGTGCCAGCTTGCCTCAGGGCCGAAGGGAGACCCAGTACTTC.

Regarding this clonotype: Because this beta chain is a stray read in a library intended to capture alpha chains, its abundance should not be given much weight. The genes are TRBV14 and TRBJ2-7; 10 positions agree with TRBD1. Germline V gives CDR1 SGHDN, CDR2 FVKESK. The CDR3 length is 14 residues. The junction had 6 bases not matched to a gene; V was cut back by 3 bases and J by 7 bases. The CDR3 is CASSHPGQGLEQYF. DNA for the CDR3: TGTGCCAGCAGCCACCCGGGACAGGGGTTGGAGCAGTACTTC.

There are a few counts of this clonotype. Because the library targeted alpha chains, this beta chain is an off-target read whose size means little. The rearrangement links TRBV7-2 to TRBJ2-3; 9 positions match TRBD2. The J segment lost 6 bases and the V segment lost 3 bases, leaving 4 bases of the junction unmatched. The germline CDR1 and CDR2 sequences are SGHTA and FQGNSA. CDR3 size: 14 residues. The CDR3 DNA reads TGTGCCAGCAGCTTTAGGACTAGCGAGGATACGCAGTATTTT. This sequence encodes CASSFRTSEDTQYF.

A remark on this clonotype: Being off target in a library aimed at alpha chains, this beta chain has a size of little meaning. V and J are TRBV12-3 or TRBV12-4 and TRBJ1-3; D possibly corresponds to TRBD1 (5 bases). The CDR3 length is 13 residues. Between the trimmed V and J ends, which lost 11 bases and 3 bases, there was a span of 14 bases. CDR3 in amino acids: CAVNQGSGNTIYF. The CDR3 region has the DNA TGTGCCGTTAACCAGGGAAGTGGAAACACCATATATTTT.

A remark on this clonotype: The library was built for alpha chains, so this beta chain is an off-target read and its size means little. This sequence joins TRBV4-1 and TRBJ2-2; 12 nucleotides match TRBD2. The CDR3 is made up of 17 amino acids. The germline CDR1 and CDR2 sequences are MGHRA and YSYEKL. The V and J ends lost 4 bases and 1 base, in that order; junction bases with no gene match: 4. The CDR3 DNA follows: TGCGCCAGCAGCCCACGACTAGCGGGGGAGAACACCGGGGAGCTGTTTTTT. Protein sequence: CASSPRLAGENTGELFF.

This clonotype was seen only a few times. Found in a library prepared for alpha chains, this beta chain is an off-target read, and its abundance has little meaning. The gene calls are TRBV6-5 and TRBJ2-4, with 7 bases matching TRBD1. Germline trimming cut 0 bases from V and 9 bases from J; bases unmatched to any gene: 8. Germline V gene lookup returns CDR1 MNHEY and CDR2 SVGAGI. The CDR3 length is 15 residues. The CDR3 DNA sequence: TGTGCCAGCAGTTACTCGACGCCAGGGGGAAGCATTCAGTACTTC. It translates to CASSYSTPGGSIQYF.

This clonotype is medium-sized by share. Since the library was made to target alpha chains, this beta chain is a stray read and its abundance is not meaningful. The CDR3 reads CASSLESVNYGYTF. CDR3 nucleotides: TGCGCCAGCAGCTTGGAATCCGTTAACTATGGCTACACCTTC. This chain connects TRBV5-1 to TRBJ1-2; D is unclear. The V gene lost 0 bases and the J gene lost 1 base, with 7 bases spanning the gap. Germline V gives CDR1 SGHRS, CDR2 YFSETQ. This CDR3 spans 14 amino acids.

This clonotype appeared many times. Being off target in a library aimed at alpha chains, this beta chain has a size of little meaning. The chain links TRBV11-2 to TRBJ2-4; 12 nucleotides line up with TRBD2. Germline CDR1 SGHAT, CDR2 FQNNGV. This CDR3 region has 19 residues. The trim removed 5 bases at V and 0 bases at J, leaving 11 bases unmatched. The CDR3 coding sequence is TGTGCCAGCAGCATCGGGACTAGCGGGTCGTATCTAGCCAAAAACATTCAGTACTTC. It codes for CASSIGTSGSYLAKNIQYF. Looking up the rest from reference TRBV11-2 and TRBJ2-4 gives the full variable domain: EAGVAQSPRYKIIEKRQSVAFWCNPISGHATLYWYQQILGQGPKLLIQFQNNGVVDDSQLPKDRFSAERLKGVDSTLKIQPAKLEDSAVYLCASSIGTSGSYLAKNIQYFGAGTRLSVL.

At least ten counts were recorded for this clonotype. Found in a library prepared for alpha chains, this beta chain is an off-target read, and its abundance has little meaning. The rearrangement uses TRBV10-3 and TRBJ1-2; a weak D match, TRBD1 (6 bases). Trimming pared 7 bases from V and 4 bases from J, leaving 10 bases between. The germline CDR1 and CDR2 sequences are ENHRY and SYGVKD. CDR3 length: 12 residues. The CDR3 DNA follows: TGTGCCATCAATCGCAGGGGCTATGGCTACACCTTC. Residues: CAINRRGYGYTF.

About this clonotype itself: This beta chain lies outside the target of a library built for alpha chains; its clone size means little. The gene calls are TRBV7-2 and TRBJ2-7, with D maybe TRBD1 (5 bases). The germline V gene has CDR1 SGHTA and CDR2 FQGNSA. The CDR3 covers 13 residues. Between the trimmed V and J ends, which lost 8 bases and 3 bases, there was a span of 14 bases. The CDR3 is CASAVGQGYEQYF. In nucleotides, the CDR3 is TGTGCCAGCGCCGTAGGGCAGGGCTACGAGCAGTACTTC.

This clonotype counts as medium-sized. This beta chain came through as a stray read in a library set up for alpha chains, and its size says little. CDR3 nucleotide sequence: TGTGCCAGCAGCTTGGTTGGCGGTGGCGACAGGACTACCAAAAACATTCAGTACTTC. This gives the protein CASSLVGGGDRTTKNIQYF. The chain couples TRBV5-6 to TRBJ2-4, with D possibly being TRBD1 or TRBD2 (6 bases each). Trimming took off 0 bases at V and 2 bases at J, with 21 bases between the two ends. Germline V gene sequence: CDR1 SGHDT, CDR2 YYEEEE. CDR3 size: 19 residues.

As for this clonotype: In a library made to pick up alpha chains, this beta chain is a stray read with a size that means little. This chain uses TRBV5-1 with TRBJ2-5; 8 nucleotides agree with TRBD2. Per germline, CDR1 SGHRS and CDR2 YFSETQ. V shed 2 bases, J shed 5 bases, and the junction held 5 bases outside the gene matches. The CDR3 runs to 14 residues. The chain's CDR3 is CASSFLAGTETQYF. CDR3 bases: TGCGCCAGCAGCTTTCTAGCGGGCACTGAGACCCAGTACTTC. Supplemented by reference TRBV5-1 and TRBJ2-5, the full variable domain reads KAGVTQTPRYLIKTRGQQVTLSCSPISGHRSVSWYQQTPGQGLQFLFEYFSETQRNKGNFPGRFSGRQFSNSRSEMNVSTLELGDSALYLCASSFLAGTETQYFGPGTRLLVL.

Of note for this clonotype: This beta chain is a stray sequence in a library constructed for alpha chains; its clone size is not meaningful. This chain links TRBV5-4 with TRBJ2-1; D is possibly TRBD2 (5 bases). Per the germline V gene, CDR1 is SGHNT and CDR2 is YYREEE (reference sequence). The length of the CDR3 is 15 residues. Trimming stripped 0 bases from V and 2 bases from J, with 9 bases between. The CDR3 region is CASSLELEAYNEQFF. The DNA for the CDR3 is TGTGCCAGCAGCTTGGAACTAGAGGCCTACAATGAGCAGTTCTTC.

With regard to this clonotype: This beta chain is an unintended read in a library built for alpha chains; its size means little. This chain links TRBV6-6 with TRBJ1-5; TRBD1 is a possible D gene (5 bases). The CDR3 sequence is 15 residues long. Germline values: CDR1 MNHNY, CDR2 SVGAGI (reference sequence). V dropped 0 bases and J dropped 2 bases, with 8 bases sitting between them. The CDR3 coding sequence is TGTGCCAGCAGTTACTCGGGGGTGGGCAATCAGCCCCAGCATTTT. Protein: CASSYSGVGNQPQHF.

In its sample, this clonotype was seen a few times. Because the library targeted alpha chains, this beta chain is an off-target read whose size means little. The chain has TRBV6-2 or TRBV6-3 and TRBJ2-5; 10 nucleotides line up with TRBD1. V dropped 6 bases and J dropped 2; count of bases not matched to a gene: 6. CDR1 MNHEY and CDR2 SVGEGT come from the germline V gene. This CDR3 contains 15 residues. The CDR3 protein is CASSRQGAIQETQYF. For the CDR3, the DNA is TGTGCCAGCAGCAGACAGGGGGCAATTCAAGAGACCCAGTACTTC.

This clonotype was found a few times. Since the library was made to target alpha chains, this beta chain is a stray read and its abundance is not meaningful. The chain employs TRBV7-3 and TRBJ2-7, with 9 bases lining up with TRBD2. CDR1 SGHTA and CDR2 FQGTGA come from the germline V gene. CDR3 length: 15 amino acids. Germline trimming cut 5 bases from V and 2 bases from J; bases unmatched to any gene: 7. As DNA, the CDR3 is TGTGCCAGCAGCCTCAGCGGGGGGACCGCCTACGAGCAGTACTTC. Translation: CASSLSGGTAYEQYF.

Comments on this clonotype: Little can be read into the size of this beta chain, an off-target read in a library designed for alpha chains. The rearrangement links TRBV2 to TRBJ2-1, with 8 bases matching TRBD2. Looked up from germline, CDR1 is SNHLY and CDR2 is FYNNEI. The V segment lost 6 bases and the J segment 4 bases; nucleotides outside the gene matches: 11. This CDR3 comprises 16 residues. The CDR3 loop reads CASSGGRAGGYNEQFF. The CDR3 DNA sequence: TGTGCCAGCAGCGGAGGTCGGGCGGGGGGTTACAATGAGCAGTTCTTC.

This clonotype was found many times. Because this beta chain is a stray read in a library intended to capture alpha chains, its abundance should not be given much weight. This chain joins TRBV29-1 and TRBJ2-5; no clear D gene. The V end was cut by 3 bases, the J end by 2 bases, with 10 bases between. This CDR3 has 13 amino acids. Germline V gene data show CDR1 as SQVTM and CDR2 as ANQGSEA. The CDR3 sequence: CSVEGMDQETQYF. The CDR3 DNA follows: TGCAGCGTTGAGGGTATGGATCAAGAGACCCAGTACTTC.

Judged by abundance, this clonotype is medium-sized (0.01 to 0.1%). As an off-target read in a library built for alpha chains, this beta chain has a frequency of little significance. The CDR3 nucleotides read TGTGCCAGCAGTGGGTCTAGCGGGGGTGACACAGATACGCAGTATTTT. Protein product: CASSGSSGGDTDTQYF. This rearrangement joins TRBV28 to TRBJ2-3; the match to TRBD2 covers 10 bases. Germline trimming cut 5 bases from V and 2 bases from J; bases unmatched to any gene: 7. The CDR3 consists of 16 residues. CDR1 is MDHEN, CDR2 SYDVKM, per germline.

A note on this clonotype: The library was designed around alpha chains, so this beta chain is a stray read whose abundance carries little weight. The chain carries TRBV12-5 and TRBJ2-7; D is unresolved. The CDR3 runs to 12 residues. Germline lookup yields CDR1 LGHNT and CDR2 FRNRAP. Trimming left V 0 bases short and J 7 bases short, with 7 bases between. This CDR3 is CASGLVSLEQYF. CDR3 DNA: TGTGCTAGTGGTTTGGTATCACTAGAGCAGTACTTC.

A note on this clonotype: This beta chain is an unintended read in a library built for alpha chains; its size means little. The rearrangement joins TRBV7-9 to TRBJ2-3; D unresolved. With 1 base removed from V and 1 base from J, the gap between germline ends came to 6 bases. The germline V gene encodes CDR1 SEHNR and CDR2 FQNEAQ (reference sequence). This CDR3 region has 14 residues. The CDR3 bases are TGTGCCAGCAGCTTAGAGAGACGCACAGATACGCAGTATTTT. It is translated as CASSLERRTDTQYF. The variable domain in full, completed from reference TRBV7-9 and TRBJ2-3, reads DTGVSQNPRHKITKRGQNVTFRCDPISEHNRLYWYRQTLGQGPEFLTYFQNEAQLEKSRLLSDRFSAERPKGSFSTLEIQRTEQGDSAMYLCASSLERRTDTQYFGPGTRLTVL.

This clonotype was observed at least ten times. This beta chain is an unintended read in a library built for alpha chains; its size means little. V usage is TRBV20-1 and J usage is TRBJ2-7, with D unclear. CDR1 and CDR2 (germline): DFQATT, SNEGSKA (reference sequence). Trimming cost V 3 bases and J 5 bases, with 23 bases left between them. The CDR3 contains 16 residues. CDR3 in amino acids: CSASALLKDPRHEQYF. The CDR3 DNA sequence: TGCAGTGCTAGCGCTCTCCTTAAGGACCCCAGGCACGAGCAGTACTTC.

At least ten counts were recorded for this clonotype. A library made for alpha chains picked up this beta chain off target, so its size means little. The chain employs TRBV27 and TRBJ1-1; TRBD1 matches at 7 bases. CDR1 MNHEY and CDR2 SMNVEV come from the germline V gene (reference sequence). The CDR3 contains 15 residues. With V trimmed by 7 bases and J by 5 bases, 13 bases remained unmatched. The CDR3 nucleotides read TGTGCCAGCACCCCCGGGGGACAGCTTCGGACTGAAGCTTTCTTT. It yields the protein CASTPGGQLRTEAFF.